This entry describes one TCR beta chain. This entry is derived from a study of cytomegalovirus exposure and HLA in healthy donors. In germline, CDR1 is LGHNA, CDR2 YSLEER. The CDR3 spans 17 residues. V was pared by 0 bases and J by 4 bases, with 18 bases between. A multiplex PCR was run with 60 Vbeta primers and 13 Jbeta primers. Method: immunoSEQ multiplex PCR; TCRdb's copy keeps in-frame clones and lacks some. This sample yields about 130,000 clones, of which roughly 79% are seen a single time; approximately 3.1% belongs to the top ten. The J gene is TRBJ1-2, the V gene TRBV4-3; D gene unclear. Material for sequencing was PBMCs. The sequence derives from a man under 40 in good health and CMV-seronegative. CDR3 nucleotide sequence: TGCGCCAGCAGCCAAGAATTCAACGTGATTCGGGGCTATGGCTACACCTTC. It translates to CASSQEFNVIRGYGYTF.